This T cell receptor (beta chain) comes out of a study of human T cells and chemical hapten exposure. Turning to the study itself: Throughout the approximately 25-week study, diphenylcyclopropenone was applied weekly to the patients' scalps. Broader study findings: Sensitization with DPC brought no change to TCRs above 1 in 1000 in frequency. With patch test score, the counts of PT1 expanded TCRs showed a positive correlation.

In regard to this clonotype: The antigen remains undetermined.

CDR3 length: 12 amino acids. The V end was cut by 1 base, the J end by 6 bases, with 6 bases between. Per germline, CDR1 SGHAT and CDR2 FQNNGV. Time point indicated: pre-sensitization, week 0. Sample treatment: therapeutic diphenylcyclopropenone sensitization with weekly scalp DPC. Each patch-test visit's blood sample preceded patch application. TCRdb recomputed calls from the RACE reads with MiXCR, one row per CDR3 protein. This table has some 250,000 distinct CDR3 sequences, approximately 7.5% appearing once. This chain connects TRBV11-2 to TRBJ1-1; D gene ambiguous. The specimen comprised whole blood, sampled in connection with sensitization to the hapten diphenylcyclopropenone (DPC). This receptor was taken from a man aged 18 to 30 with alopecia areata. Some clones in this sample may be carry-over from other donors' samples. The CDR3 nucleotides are TGTGCCAGCAGCTTAGTGGGCTCTGAAGCTTTCTTT. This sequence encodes CASSLVGSEAFF.